This T cell receptor (beta chain) was obtained from a study of Graves' ophthalmopathy and Graves' hyperthyroidism. General observations from the study: Both an approximately 70% sensitivity and an approximately 76% specificity characterized the model's predictions of ophthalmopathy progression.

This clonotype was seen many times. Its antigen is still unknown. V lost 1 base and J lost 1, with 10 bases in between. CDR1 is SGHTA and CDR2 is FQGNSA in the germline V gene. The CDR3 contains 15 residues. Amplification from RNA transcripts yielded the TCR beta CDR3 regions. The first round was an RT-PCR with HTBI primers, and the second round was a multiplex PCR. TCRdb itself ran the multiplex PCR reads through MiXCR, one entry per CDR3 protein. The sample comprises about 380,000 distinct CDR3 sequences, just over 15% of which are singletons, and roughly 7% rests with the top ten. The chain is built from TRBV7-2 and TRBJ1-1; D is undetermined. The specimen was peripheral blood. The TCR sequence derives from a woman aged 18-29 years with stable Graves' hyperthyroidism. In nucleotides, the CDR3 is TGTGCCAGCAGCTTAGTTCGGGATAGGAACACTGAAGCTTTCTTT. It codes for CASSLVRDRNTEAFF.